This note documents a single TCR beta chain sequence. Its antigen is as yet unknown. V was pared by 5 bases and J by 7 bases, with 39 bases between. The CDR3 sequence is 21 residues long. Germline CDR1 and CDR2: LNHDA and SQIVND (reference sequence). The source of the sample is a study of OX40 agonist ivuxolimab in advanced cancers. Study at large: Across the patients, intravenous ivuxolimab was delivered every 2 weeks at 0.01 to 10 mg/kg. Patients with hepatocellular carcinoma, melanoma, renal cell or head and neck cancer made up the dose-escalation patients. Partial responses were seen in three patients, one with hepatocellular carcinoma and two with cutaneous melanoma. Points from the study as a whole: Also present in some nonresponders was a low level of normalized T-cell clonal expansion.

Assay used: immunoSEQ multiplex PCR; TCRdb lists only in-frame clones, some missing. The sample yields 11,000 to 15,000 clones, approximately 94% seen once. This clonotype was obtained from an adult with an advanced solid tumor such as melanoma, head and neck, liver or kidney cancer. V and J are TRBV19 and TRBJ2-7; D ambiguous. The sequenced sample was CD4+ or CD8+ T cells sorted from blood, obtained in a trial of the OX40 agonist ivuxolimab. Written as DNA, the CDR3 is TGTGCCAGTAGTGGGCCCGGCCCGCAGCCGGCGTCGGCCGGAGTCGGGTGGGAGCAGTACTTC. This sequence encodes CASSGPGPQPASAGVGWEQYF.